Below, one T cell receptor (beta chain) is given with its context. One base away lies a much larger clone, so this may be a sequencing read error. The data stem from a study of T-cell reconstitution after alpha-beta-depleted transplantation in children. Unique molecular identifiers were incorporated during preparation of the TCRbeta library. TCRdb re-called the PCR reads with MiXCR, one entry per CDR3 protein. Seen here are 70,000 to 95,000 distinct CDR3 sequences, 10% to 15% observed once, and the top ten hold roughly 14%. Germline V gene sequence: CDR1 LNHDA, CDR2 SQIVND (reference sequence). The CDR3 is made up of 16 amino acids.

This material consisted of PBMCs from the stem cell graft donor, taken from the stem cell graft. This rearrangement joins TRBV19 to TRBJ1-5; no clear D. The TCR originated in a human donor who donated a stem cell graft to a child with inherited bone marrow failure. The CDR3 region is CASSRSGVPANQPRHF. In nucleotides, the CDR3 is TGTGCCAGTAGTAGGAGTGGGGTTCCAGCTAATCAGCCCCGGCATTTT.